This entry describes one TCR beta chain. Its antigen remains unidentified. This sample was included in a study of blood T cells in healthy people across ages. The CDR3 runs 21 residues. V dropped 2 bases and J dropped 0 bases, with 23 bases sitting between them. Findings and caveats of the study: When one million T cells were used, diversity estimates were thought to be underestimates.

With a J-beta primer mix and a sample-barcoded 5' primer, a second PCR ran roughly 6 to 11 cycles. In TCRdb, the 5' RACE reads were re-called with MiXCR into one record per CDR3 protein. The data show 1.5 million to 2 million distinct CDR3 sequences, about 49% seen once. With each sample, at least 5 micrograms of total RNA were extracted. This sequence originates from a woman in her thirties or forties in good health. V is TRBV6-7 and J is TRBJ2-6; TRBD1 or TRBD2 may be the D gene (5 bases each). TRBV6-7 qualifies as an ORF whose function is uncertain. The sequencing sample was made of blood. CDR3 loop: CASSYPRPEGRVSSGANVLTF. The CDR3 nucleotides read TGTGCCAGCAGTTACCCCCGCCCCGAGGGGCGAGTTTCCTCTGGGGCCAACGTCCTGACTTTC.